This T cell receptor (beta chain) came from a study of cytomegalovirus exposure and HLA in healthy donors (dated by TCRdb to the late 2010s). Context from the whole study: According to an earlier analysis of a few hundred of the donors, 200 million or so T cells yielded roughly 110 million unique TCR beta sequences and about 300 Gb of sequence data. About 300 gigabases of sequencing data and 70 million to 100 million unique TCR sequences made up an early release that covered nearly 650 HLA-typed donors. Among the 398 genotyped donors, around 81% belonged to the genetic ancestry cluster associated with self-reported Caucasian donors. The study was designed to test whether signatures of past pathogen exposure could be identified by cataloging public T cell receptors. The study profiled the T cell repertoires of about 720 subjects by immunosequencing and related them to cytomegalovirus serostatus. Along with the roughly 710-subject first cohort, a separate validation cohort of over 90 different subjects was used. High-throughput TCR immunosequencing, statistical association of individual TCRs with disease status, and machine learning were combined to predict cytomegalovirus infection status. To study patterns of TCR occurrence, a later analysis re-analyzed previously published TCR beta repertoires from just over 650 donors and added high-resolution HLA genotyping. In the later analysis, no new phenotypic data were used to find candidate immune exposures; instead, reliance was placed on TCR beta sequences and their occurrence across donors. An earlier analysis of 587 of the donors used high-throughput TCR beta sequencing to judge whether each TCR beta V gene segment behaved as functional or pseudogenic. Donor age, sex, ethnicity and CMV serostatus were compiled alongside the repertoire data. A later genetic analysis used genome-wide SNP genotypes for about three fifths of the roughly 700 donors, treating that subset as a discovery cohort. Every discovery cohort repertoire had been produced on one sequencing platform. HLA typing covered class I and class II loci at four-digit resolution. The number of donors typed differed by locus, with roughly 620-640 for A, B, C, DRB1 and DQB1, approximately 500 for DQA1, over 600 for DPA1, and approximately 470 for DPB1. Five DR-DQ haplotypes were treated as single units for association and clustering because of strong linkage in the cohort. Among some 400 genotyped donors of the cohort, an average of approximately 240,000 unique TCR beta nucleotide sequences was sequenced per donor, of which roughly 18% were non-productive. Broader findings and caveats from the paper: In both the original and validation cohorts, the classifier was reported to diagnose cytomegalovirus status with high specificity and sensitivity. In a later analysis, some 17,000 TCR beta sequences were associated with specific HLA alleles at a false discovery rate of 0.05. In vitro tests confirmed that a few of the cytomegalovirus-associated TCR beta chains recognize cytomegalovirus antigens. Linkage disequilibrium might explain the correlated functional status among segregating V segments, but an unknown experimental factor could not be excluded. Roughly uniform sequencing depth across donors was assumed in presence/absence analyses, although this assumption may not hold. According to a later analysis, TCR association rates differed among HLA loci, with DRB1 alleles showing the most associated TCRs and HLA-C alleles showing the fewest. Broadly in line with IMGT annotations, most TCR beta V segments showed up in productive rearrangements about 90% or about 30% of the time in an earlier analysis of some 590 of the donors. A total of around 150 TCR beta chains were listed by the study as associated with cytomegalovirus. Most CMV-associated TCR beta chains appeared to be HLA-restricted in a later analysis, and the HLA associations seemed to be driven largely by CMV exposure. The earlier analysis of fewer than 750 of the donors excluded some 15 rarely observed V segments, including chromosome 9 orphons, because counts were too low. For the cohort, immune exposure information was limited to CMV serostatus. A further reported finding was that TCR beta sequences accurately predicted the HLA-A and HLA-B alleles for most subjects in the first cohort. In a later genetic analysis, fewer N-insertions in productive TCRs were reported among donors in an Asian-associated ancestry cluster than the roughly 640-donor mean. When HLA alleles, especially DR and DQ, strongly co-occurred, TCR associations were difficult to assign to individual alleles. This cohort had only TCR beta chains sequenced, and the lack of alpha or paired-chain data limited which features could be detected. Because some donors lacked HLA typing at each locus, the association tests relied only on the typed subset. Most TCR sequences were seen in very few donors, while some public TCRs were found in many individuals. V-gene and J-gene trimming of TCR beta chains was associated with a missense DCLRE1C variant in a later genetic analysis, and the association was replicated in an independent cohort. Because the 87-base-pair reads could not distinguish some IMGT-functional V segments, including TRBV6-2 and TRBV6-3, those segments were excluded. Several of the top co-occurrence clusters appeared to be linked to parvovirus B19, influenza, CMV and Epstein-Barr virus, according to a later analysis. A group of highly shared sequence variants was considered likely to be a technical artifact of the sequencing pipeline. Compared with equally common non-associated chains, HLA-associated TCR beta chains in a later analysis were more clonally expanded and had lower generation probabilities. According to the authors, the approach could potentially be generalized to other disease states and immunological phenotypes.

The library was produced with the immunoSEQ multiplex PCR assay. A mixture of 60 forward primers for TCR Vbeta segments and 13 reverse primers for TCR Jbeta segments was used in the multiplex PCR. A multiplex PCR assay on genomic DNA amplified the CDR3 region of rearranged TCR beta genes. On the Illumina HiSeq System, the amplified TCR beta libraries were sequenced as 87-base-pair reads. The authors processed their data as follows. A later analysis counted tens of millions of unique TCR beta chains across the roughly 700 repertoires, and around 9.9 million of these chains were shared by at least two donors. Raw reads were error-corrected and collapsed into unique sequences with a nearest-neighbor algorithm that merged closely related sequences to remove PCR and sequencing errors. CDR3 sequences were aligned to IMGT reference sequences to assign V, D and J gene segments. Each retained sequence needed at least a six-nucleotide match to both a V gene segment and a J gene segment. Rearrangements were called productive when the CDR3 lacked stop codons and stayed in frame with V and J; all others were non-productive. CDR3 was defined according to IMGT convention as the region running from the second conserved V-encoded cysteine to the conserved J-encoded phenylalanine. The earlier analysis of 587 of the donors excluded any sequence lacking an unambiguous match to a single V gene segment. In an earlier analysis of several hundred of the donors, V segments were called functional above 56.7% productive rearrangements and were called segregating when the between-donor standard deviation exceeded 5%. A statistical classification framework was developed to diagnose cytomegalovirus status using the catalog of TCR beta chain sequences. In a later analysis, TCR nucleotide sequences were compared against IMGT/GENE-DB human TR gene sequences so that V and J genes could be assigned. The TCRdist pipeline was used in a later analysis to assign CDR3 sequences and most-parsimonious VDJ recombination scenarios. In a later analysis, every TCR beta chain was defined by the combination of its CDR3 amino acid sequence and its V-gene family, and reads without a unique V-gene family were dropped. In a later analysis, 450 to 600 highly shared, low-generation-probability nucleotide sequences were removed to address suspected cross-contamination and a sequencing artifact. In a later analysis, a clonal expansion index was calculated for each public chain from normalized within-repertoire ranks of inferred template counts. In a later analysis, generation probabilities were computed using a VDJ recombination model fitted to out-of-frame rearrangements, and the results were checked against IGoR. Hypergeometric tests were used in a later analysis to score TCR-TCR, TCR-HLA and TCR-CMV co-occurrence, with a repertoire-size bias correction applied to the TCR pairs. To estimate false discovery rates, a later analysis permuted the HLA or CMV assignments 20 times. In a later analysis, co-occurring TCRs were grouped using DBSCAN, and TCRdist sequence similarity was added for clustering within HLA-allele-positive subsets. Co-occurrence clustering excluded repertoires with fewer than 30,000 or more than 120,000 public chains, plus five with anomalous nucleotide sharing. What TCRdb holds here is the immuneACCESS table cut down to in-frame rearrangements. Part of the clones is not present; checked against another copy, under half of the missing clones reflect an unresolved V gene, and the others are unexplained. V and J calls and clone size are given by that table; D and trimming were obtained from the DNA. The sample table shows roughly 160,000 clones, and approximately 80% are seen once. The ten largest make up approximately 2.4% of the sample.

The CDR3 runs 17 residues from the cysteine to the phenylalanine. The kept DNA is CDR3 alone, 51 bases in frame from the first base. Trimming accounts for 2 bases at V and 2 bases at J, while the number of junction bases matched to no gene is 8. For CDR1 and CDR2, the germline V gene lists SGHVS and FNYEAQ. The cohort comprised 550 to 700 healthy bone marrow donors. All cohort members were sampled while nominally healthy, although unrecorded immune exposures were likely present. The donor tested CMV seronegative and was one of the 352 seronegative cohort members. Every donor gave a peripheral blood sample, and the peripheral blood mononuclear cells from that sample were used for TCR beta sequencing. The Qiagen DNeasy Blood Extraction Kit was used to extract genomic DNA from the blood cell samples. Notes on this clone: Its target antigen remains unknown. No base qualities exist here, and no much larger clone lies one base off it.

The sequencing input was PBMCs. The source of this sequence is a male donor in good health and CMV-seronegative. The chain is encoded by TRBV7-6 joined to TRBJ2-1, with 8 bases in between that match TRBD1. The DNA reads TGTGCCAGCAGCTTAAGGGCTCGGACAGGGACCTACAATGAGCAGTTCTTC. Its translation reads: CASSLRARTGTYNEQFF.